This entry is about one T cell receptor (beta chain). Its antigen is not known. Healthy bone marrow donors made up the donors. This entry comes from a study of cytomegalovirus exposure and HLA in healthy donors. Study-level background: Among several hundred genotyped donors, roughly 80% fell in the Caucasian-associated ancestry cluster.

Primers for the PCR totalled 60 Vbeta and 13 Jbeta. In the study's own analysis: There were about 80 million unique TCR beta chains by a later count, and some 10 million of them were shared. Profiling relied on immunoSEQ multiplex PCR, and the TCRdb table lists in-frame clones only, not all of them. The V and J calls and clone size come from that table; D and trimming were worked out from the DNA. The table has roughly 140,000 clones, roughly 80% seen once. V dropped 7 bases and J dropped 9 bases, with 26 bases sitting between them. The length of the CDR3 is 16 residues. General study results and limits: Listed as cytomegalovirus-associated were 170 or so TCR beta chains.

The material sequenced was PBMCs. The clonotype originates from a man aged 35-49 years in good health and CMV-seropositive. V is TRBV5-7 and J is TRBJ1-5; D perhaps matches TRBD1 (5 bases). TRBV5-7 is an ORF for which the function is uncertain. In DNA, the CDR3 is TGTGCCAGCCGACCCCGACAGTTGGGGATATCAGGGCCCCAGCATTTT. It encodes CASRPRQLGISGPQHF.